This T cell receptor beta chain was obtained from a study of siplizumab effects on memory and regulatory T cells. Sequencing was performed with immunoSEQ multiplex PCR; in TCRdb, only in-frame clones are kept and a portion is missing. This sample has more than 60,000 clones, with 90% to 98% found just once. V lost 2 bases to trimming and J lost 6 bases, with 13 bases between them. Per the germline V gene, CDR1 is MNHEY and CDR2 is SVGAGI. This CDR3 has 14 amino acids. The receptor was derived from a human donor in good health. The chain uses TRBV6-5 and TRBJ1-1; tentatively, D is TRBD1 (5 bases). Sequenced sample: naive CD8+ T cells sorted from blood. The CDR3 DNA reads TGTGCCAGCAGTTACATCCAGGGTCTCTCTGAAGCTTTCTTT. As protein: CASSYIQGLSEAFF.